The 32 T cell receptor beta chains presented below share a single source sample, sequenced in a study of naive and memory T cell subsets. A UMI-containing oligonucleotide was joined by 3' ligation to the TCR cDNA template. Four PCR rounds used nested alpha and beta constant region primers plus the SP2 primer. Using its own MiXCR run on the 5' RACE reads, TCRdb lists one record per CDR3 protein. The sample contains around 56,000 distinct CDR3 sequences, about 8.3% of which appear only once. The receptor source for this set is a female donor in good health.

This clonotype has ten or more counts. This sequence joins TRBV20-1 and TRBJ2-6; D possibly uses TRBD1 or TRBD2 (5 bases each). Germline V CDR1 and CDR2: DFQATT, SNEGSKA (reference sequence). This CDR3 spans 15 amino acids. Trimming shortened V by 1 base and J by 3 bases, and 10 bases separated the two germline ends. The CDR3 nucleotides read TGCAGTGCTAGAGTATGGGGGAGTGGGGCCAACGTCCTGACTTTC. This sequence encodes CSARVWGSGANVLTF.

This clonotype has a count of ten or more. This chain uses TRBV6-2 or TRBV6-3 with TRBJ1-1; tentatively, D is TRBD1 (6 bases). Germline V CDR1 and CDR2: MNHEY, SVGEGT. V was shortened by 5 bases and J by 4 bases, with 11 bases between the two germline ends. The CDR3 has 13 residues. The CDR3 sequence: CASSQGWSTEAFF. As DNA, the CDR3 is TGTGCCAGCAGTCAGGGGTGGAGCACTGAAGCTTTCTTT.

This clonotype showed up many times. In DNA form, the CDR3 reads TGTGCCAGCAGCTTGGATAGGACAGGTGTTGGCTACACCTTC. Protein: CASSLDRTGVGYTF. The chain joins TRBV5-4 to TRBJ1-2; 7 bases line up with TRBD1. V lost 0 bases and J lost 7; bases outside the gene matches: 6. CDR1 is SGHNT, CDR2 YYREEE, per germline (reference sequence). The CDR3 is 14 residues long. The full variable domain, with the rest looked up from reference TRBV5-4 and TRBJ1-2, is ETGVTQSPTHLIKTRGQQVTLRCSSQSGHNTVSWYQQALGQGPQFIFQYYREEENGRGNFPPRFSGLQFPNYSSELNVNALELDDSALYLCASSLDRTGVGYTFGSGTRLTVV.

This clonotype was counted only a few times. V is TRBV19 and J is TRBJ1-5; D perhaps matches TRBD1 (5 bases). CDR1 LNHDA and CDR2 SQIVND come from the germline V gene (reference sequence). V was shortened by 6 bases and J by 4 bases, with 16 bases between the two germline ends. The CDR3 runs 15 residues. The CDR3 region is CASSTTLGGNQPQHF. The CDR3 coding sequence is TGTGCCAGTAGCACAACACTCGGGGGGAATCAGCCCCAGCATTTT.

The chain recombines TRBV4-3 with TRBJ2-7; 7 bases match TRBD1. CDR3 length: 14 amino acids. Germline V gene sequence: CDR1 LGHNA, CDR2 YSLEER. Germline trimming cut 2 bases from V and 2 bases from J; bases unmatched to any gene: 3. CDR3 DNA: TGCGCCAGCAGCCAAAACAGGGGCACCTACGAGCAGTACTTC. This translates into CASSQNRGTYEQYF.

This rearrangement joins TRBV6-5 to TRBJ1-5; D might be TRBD1 (5 bases). CDR1 and CDR2 from the germline V gene are MNHEY and SVGAGI. This CDR3 comprises 15 residues. The V gene lost 6 bases and the J gene lost 2 bases, with 14 bases spanning the gap. The CDR3 bases are TGTGCCAGCAGGAGGGGAAGTGAGGGCAATCAGCCCCAGCATTTT. This codes for CASRRGSEGNQPQHF.

This clonotype was observed at least ten times. This chain joins TRBV4-1 and TRBJ2-1; 13 bases match TRBD2. This CDR3 spans 19 amino acids. The germline gives CDR1 MGHRA, CDR2 YSYEKL. The junction had 12 bases not matched to a gene; V was cut back by 2 bases and J by 5 bases. The CDR3 DNA follows: TGCGCCAGCAGCCAACGTACAAAGATACTAGCGGGGGGGCACAATGAGCAGTTCTTC. Its translation: CASSQRTKILAGGHNEQFF.

This clonotype has at least ten counts. V is TRBV29-1 and J is TRBJ2-1; possibly TRBD1 for D (5 bases). The V end was cut by 1 base, the J end by 5 bases, with 9 bases between. Germline V lookup: CDR1 SQVTM, CDR2 ANQGSEA. The CDR3 loop spans 13 amino acids. CDR3 in DNA: TGCAGCGTTGAAGCCGACAGAAACAATGAGCAGTTCTTC. Its translation: CSVEADRNNEQFF.

This clonotype has ten or more counts. CDR3 region: CASEGTGPYEQYF. DNA for the CDR3: TGTGCCAGCGAGGGGACAGGGCCCTACGAGCAGTACTTC. This rearrangement joins TRBV6-1 to TRBJ2-7; 9 nucleotides line up with TRBD1. CDR3 length: 13 amino acids. Germline CDR1 MNHNS, CDR2 SASEGT. V was pared by 8 bases and J by 2 bases, with 4 bases of the junction left unmatched.

In this sample, this clonotype turned up a few times. The rearrangement links TRBV11-1 to TRBJ2-7; D may be TRBD2 (7 bases). Germline lookup yields CDR1 SGHAT and CDR2 FQDESV (reference sequence). Trimming cost V 7 bases and J 4 bases, with 20 bases left between them. The CDR3 runs to 15 residues. As DNA, the CDR3 is TGTGCCAGCACCACCACGGCCGGGGGGCGGTACGAGCAGTACTTC. It is translated as CASTTTAGGRYEQYF.

The gene calls are TRBV6-1 and TRBJ1-4; maybe TRBD1 (5 bases). The germline V gene encodes CDR1 MNHNS and CDR2 SASEGT. The V gene lost 8 bases and the J gene lost 7 bases, with 17 bases spanning the gap. The CDR3 extends over 14 amino acids. The CDR3, as DNA: TGTGCCAGCGGAGGATCAGGGCGCACTGAAAAACTGTTTTTT. Its translation is CASGGSGRTEKLFF.

The sample holds a few counts of this clonotype. The chain couples TRBV29-1 to TRBJ1-2; 11 nucleotides line up with TRBD1. Per germline, CDR1 SQVTM and CDR2 ANQGSEA. With 5 bases clipped from V and 3 bases from J, the junction kept 5 bases outside the gene matches. There are 14 residues in the CDR3. Here the CDR3 DNA reads TGCAGCGTTAAACCGGGACAGGGGGACTATGGCTACACCTTC. Protein sequence: CSVKPGQGDYGYTF.

This clonotype has only a few counts. The chain recombines TRBV4-1 with TRBJ2-1, with 10 bases identical to TRBD2. Trimming at V came to 4 bases and at J to 1 base, leaving 13 bases not matched to a gene. The length of the CDR3 is 19 residues. Germline-derived CDR1 and CDR2 are MGHRA and YSYEKL. The CDR3 DNA follows: TGCGCCAGCAGCCGAGAAAGCGGGGGGGCCTCTCTTTCCTACAATGAGCAGTTCTTC. Encoded protein: CASSRESGGASLSYNEQFF.

Many counts were recorded for this clonotype. This chain links TRBV5-1 with TRBJ1-1; possible D gene TRBD1, 5 bases. Looked up from germline, CDR1 is SGHRS and CDR2 is YFSETQ. There are 14 residues in the CDR3. V lost 2 bases to trimming and J lost 5 bases, with 13 bases between them. The CDR3 protein is CASSFSQGGTEAFF. CDR3 DNA: TGCGCCAGCAGCTTTAGCCAGGGTGGAACTGAAGCTTTCTTT.

This clonotype was observed a few times. V gene TRBV4-3 combines with J gene TRBJ2-3; 12 nucleotides align to TRBD2. CDR3 length: 17 amino acids. The trim removed 0 bases at V and 6 bases at J, leaving 7 bases unmatched. Germline V gives CDR1 LGHNA, CDR2 YSLEER. Written as DNA, the CDR3 is TGCGCCAGCAGCCAAGACAGACTAGCGGGGGAGGAGGATACGCAGTATTTT. Amino acids: CASSQDRLAGEEDTQYF.

This clonotype was found many times. The rearrangement uses TRBV20-1 and TRBJ1-2, with TRBD1 matching over 12 bases. Losses at the gene ends were 4 bases for V and 4 bases for J; bases not matched to a gene: 7. CDR1 is DFQATT, CDR2 SNEGSKA, per germline (reference sequence). The CDR3 is 15 residues long. The CDR3 DNA sequence: TGCAGTGCTACGGGACAGGGGGCGTCAGGCTATGGCTACACCTTC. Its translation: CSATGQGASGYGYTF.

The chain combines TRBV4-1 with TRBJ2-7, with TRBD2 identical over 10 bases. Looked up from germline, CDR1 is MGHRA and CDR2 is YSYEKL. V lost 3 bases to trimming and J lost 3 bases; unmatched junction nucleotides: 5. This CDR3 has 15 residues. DNA for the CDR3: TGCGCCAGCAGCCAGGGGGGACTAGCGTTCTACGAGCAGTACTTC. Translation gives CASSQGGLAFYEQYF.

The chain couples TRBV7-2 to TRBJ2-3; TRBD1 matches at 8 bases. This CDR3 is 17 amino acids long. Germline V lookup: CDR1 SGHTA, CDR2 FQGNSA. V shed 2 bases and J 2 bases; nucleotides not matched to a gene: 9. The CDR3 here is CASSLQPGGATTDTQYF. CDR3 coding DNA: TGTGCCAGCAGCTTACAACCAGGGGGCGCTACCACAGATACGCAGTATTTT.

This clonotype came up many times. The V gene is TRBV18, the J gene TRBJ1-6; D may be TRBD1 (5 bases). The CDR3 extends over 13 amino acids. Germline V gene data show CDR1 as KGHSH and CDR2 as LQKENI. The CDR3 spells CAVRDASETPLHF. As DNA, the CDR3 is TGTGCGGTTCGGGACGCATCCGAAACACCCCTCCACTTT.

In this sample, this clonotype turned up many times. The rearrangement links TRBV6-5 to TRBJ1-5; 11 bases fit TRBD1. Trimming took 5 bases from V and 5 from J; bases not matched to a gene: 5. There are 15 residues in the CDR3. Germline-derived CDR1 and CDR2 are MNHEY and SVGAGI. The CDR3 nucleotides are TGTGCCAGCAGTCCAGGGACAGGGGGGGATCAGCCCCAGCATTTT. This sequence encodes CASSPGTGGDQPQHF.

At least ten counts were recorded for this clonotype. CDR3 bases: TGTGCCACCAGTGATTTCAAGGGGGACAGCAACTATGGCTACACCTTC. Translating gives CATSDFKGDSNYGYTF. The chain carries TRBV24-1 and TRBJ1-2, with 7 bases that match TRBD1. The CDR3 loop spans 16 amino acids. The V gene's germline CDR1 is KGHDR and CDR2 SFDVKD. Unmatched junction bases numbered 6, after V lost 1 base and J lost 2 bases.

The table lists this clonotype with a few counts. The V and J genes are TRBV12-3 or TRBV12-4 and TRBJ2-2; D is possibly TRBD2 (6 bases). The CDR3 sequence is 15 residues long. V lost 3 bases, J lost 2 bases, and 10 bases lay in between. CDR3 nucleotides: TGTGCCAGCAGTTTTGGGCGGGGAAACACCGGGGAGCTGTTTTTT. As protein: CASSFGRGNTGELFF.

This clonotype was counted a few times. V is TRBV7-8 and J is TRBJ1-1; D might be TRBD1 (6 bases). In germline, CDR1 is SGHVS, CDR2 FQNEAQ. The CDR3 is made up of 14 amino acids. Trimming removed 11 bases from V and 0 bases from J, with 16 bases in between. The CDR3 region is CACGGRSVNTEAFF. In DNA, the CDR3 is TGTGCCTGCGGGGGGCGGAGTGTGAACACTGAAGCTTTCTTT.

There are a few counts of this clonotype. The chain combines TRBV9 with TRBJ2-3; no firm D call. The germline V gene encodes CDR1 SGDLS and CDR2 YYNGEE. CDR3 length equals 13 residues. Trimming cost V 1 base and J 3 bases, with 6 bases left between them. This CDR3 is CASSVSVTDTQYF. Here the CDR3 DNA reads TGTGCCAGCAGCGTATCCGTGACAGATACGCAGTATTTT.

This clonotype was counted a few times. V is TRBV20-1 and J is TRBJ2-3; 8 positions match TRBD2. The germline CDR1 and CDR2 sequences are DFQATT and SNEGSKA (reference sequence). The CDR3 loop spans 14 amino acids. J lost 6 bases, V lost 3 bases, and 8 bases had no gene match. Here the CDR3 DNA reads TGCAGTGCTAGGCCGGGGGGGGCATCCGATACGCAGTATTTT. Translated, it gives CSARPGGASDTQYF.

This clonotype was seen only a few times. The rearrangement uses TRBV24-1 and TRBJ2-5; D is perhaps TRBD1 or TRBD2 (5 bases each). This CDR3 comprises 12 residues. Trimming pared 4 bases from V and 9 bases from J, leaving 11 bases between. Germline V CDR1 and CDR2: KGHDR, SFDVKD. The CDR3 spells CATSDPTGPQYF. In DNA form, the CDR3 reads TGTGCCACCAGTGACCCGACGGGGCCCCAGTACTTC.

This clonotype came up many times. The chain has TRBV30 and TRBJ1-1; D call uncertain. This CDR3 is built from 14 residues. Germline V CDR1 and CDR2: GTSNPN, SVGIG (reference sequence). The V end lost 4 bases, the J end lost 1 base, and 13 bases lay between the germline ends. In DNA form, the CDR3 reads TGTGCCTGGAACCCGACGGAGTGGAACACTGAAGCTTTCTTT. It translates to CAWNPTEWNTEAFF. Full variable domain (remainder filled in from reference TRBV30 and TRBJ1-1): SQTIHQWPATLVQPVGSPLSLECTVEGTSNPNLYWYRQAAGRGLQLLFYSVGIGQISSEVPQNLSASRPQDRQFILSSKKLLLSDSGFYLCAWNPTEWNTEAFFGQGTRLTVV.

This clonotype came up many times. V gene TRBV6-1 combines with J gene TRBJ1-5, with D uncertain. The V end lost 3 bases, the J end lost 3 bases, and 12 bases lay between the germline ends. Germline V CDR1 and CDR2: MNHNS, SASEGT. The CDR3 has 15 residues. CDR3 nucleotide sequence: TGTGCCAGCAGTGAGAAACCCCCGCACAATCAGCCCCAGCATTTT. Translating it yields CASSEKPPHNQPQHF.

This clonotype was recorded at least ten times. The chain is built from TRBV2 and TRBJ1-5, with 11 nucleotides matching TRBD1. The V segment lost 6 bases and the J segment 4 bases; nucleotides outside the gene matches: 2. This CDR3 region has 14 residues. The germline CDR1 and CDR2 sequences are SNHLY and FYNNEI. The chain's CDR3 is CASSGTGGNQPQHF. CDR3 in DNA: TGTGCCAGCAGCGGGACAGGGGGGAATCAGCCCCAGCATTTT.

As to this clonotype: Germline and junction disagree at one end, which may indicate a read error. V gene TRBV6-5 combines with J gene TRBJ1-2; TRBD1 is a possible D gene (6 bases). Germline lookup yields CDR1 MNHEY and CDR2 SVGAGI. The CDR3 is made up of 14 amino acids. The CDR3 DNA sequence: TGTGCCAGCACAGACAACAGGGTCGACTATGGCGACACCTTC. Translating it yields CASTDNRVDYGDTF.

There are many counts of this clonotype. This chain links TRBV5-1 with TRBJ1-2, with 11 bases identical to TRBD1. V trimming: 0 bases; J trimming: 4 bases; junction bases outside the gene matches: 5. Per germline, CDR1 SGHRS and CDR2 YFSETQ. This CDR3 region has 16 residues. The CDR3 loop reads CASSLGTGGAGYGYTF. DNA for the CDR3: TGCGCCAGCAGCTTGGGGACAGGGGGCGCGGGCTATGGCTACACCTTC.

The rearrangement uses TRBV20-1 and TRBJ2-5; D call uncertain. Germline V CDR1 and CDR2: DFQATT, SNEGSKA (reference sequence). The CDR3 is made up of 12 amino acids. V lost 6 bases, J lost 2 bases, and 10 bases lay in between. CDR3 coding DNA: TGCAGTGCCGGGTACAAACAAGAGACCCAGTACTTC. Translated: CSAGYKQETQYF.